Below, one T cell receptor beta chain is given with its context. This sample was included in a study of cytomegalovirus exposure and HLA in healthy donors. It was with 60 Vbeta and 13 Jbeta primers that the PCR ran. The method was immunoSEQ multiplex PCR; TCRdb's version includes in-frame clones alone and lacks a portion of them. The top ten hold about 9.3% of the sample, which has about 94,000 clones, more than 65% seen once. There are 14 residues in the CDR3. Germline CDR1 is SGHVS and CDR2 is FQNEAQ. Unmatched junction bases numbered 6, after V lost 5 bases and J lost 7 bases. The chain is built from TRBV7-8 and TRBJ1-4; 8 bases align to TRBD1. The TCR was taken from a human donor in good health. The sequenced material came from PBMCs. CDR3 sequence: CASSATGGVEKLFF. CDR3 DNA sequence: TGTGCCAGCAGCGCAACAGGGGGGGTTGAAAAACTGTTTTTT.